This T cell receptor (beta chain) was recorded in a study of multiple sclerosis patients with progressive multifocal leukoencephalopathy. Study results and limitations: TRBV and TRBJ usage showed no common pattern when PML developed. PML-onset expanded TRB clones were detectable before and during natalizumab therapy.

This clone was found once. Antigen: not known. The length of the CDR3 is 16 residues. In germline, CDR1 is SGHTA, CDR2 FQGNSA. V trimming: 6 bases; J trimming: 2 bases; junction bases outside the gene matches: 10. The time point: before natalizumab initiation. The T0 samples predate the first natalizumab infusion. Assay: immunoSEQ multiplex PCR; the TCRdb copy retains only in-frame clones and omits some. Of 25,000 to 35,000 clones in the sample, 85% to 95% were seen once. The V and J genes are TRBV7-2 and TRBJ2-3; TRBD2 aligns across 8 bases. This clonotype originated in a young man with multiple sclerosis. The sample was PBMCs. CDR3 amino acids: CASRFNREGYTDTQYF. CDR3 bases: TGTGCCAGCAGGTTTAATCGGGAGGGTTACACAGATACGCAGTATTTT.